This record looks at one TCR beta chain sequence and its context. Per the authors' pipeline: Amplifying reference gene primers gave estimates of nucleated cell counts. Generated by immunoSEQ multiplex PCR, the TCRdb table keeps only in-frame clones and is missing some. V, J and clone size derive from that table, while D and trimming were established from the DNA sequence. The table shows 300,000 or so clones, with 75% to 90% occurring only once. This sample stems from a study of blood T cell repertoires in COVID-19. Trimming at V came to 2 bases and at J to 7 bases, leaving 4 bases not matched to a gene. Germline assignment: CDR1 LGHDT and CDR2 YNNKEL (reference sequence). The CDR3 is made up of 14 amino acids.

The receptor was isolated from a woman between 40 and 50 years old with acute or convalescent COVID-19. The source material was peripheral blood. The V and J genes are TRBV3-1 (or the pseudogene TRBV3-2) and TRBJ1-5; 8 positions agree with TRBD1. Here the CDR3 reads CASSQSGQGQPQHF. CDR3 nucleotides: TGTGCCAGCAGCCAATCTGGACAGGGCCAGCCCCAGCATTTT.